This TCR beta chain comes out of a study of T-cell memory formation after mild COVID-19. One entry per CDR3 protein, called by TCRdb with MiXCR from the 5' RACE reads. The sample consists of roughly 620,000 distinct CDR3 sequences, under 20% of them appearing once. This clonotype turned up a few times. What it binds is not known. The study, taken as a whole, reports: Day 15 to 85 contracting clones showed balanced CD4/CD8; later expanders leaned CD4+.

The V gene lost 5 bases and the J gene lost 4 bases, with 12 bases spanning the gap. From germline, CDR1 is KGHDR and CDR2 SFDVKD. The CDR3 extends over 14 amino acids. The chain carries TRBV24-1 and TRBJ2-3; the D gene is possibly TRBD1 (6 bases). This TCR came from an adult woman who had mild COVID-19 (a few samples of this study predate the infection). Cell type and time point are not known. The sample comprised PBMCs or a T cell subset sorted from them (not recorded which). The DNA for the CDR3 is TGTGCCACCAGTGTCCCGGACAGTCCAGATACGCAGTATTTT. Amino acid sequence: CATSVPDSPDTQYF.